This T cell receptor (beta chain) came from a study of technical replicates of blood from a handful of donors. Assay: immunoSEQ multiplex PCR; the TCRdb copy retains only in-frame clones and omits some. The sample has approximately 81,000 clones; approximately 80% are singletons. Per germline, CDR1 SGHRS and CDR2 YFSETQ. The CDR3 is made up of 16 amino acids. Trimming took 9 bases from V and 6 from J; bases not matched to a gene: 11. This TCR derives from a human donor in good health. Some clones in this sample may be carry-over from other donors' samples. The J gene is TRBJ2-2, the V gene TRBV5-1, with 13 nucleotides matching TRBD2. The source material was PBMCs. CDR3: CATRGLAGASSGELFF. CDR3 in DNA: TGCGCCACCAGAGGACTAGCGGGAGCGTCTTCCGGGGAGCTGTTTTTT.